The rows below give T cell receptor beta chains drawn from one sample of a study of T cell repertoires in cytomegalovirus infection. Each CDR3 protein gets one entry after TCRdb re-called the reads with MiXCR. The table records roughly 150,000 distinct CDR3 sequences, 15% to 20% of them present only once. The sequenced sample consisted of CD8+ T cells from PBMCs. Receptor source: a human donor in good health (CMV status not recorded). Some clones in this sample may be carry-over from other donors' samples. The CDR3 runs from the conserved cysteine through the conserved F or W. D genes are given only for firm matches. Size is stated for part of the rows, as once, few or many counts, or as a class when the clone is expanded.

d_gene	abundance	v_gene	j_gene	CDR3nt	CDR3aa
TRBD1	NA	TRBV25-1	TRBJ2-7	TGTGCCAGCAGTGCATTTGAGACAGGGGCGCCCCTTACCTACGAGCAGTACTTC	CASSAFETGAPLTYEQYF
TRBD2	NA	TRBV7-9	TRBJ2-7	TGTGCCAGCAGCGGGGGACCGCGGGGGGGGGAGCAGTACTTC	CASSGGPRGGEQYF
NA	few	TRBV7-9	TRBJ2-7	TGTGCCAGCAGCTTAGCCGGTAGACCCTCCTACGAGCAGTACTTC	CASSLAGRPSYEQYF
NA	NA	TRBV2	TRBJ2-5	TGTGCCAGCAGTGAACCCCGTACGGAGACCCAGTACTTC	CASSEPRTETQYF
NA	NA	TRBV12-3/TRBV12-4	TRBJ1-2	TGTGCCAGCTGGGGGATGGGCTACACCTTC	CASWGMGYTF
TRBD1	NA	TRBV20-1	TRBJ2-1	TGCAGTGCTAGAGATTTGGACAGGAATCTCAATGAGCAGTTCTTC	CSARDLDRNLNEQFF
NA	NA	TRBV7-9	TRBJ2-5	TGTGCCAGCAGCTCACAGGGTCGACAAGAGACCCAGTACTTC	CASSSQGRQETQYF
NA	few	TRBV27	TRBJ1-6	TGTGCCAGCAGTTTCGGGGTTCGGATCTATAATTCACCCCTCCACTTT	CASSFGVRIYNSPLHF
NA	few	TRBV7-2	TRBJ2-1	TGTGCCAGCAGTCTACCTCCCAGGGGCCGCAATGAGCAGTTCTTC	CASSLPPRGRNEQFF
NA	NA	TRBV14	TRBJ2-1	TGTGCCAGCAGCCAAGCAGATGGATACAATGAGCAGTTCTTC	CASSQADGYNEQFF
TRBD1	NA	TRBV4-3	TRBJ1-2	TGCGCCAGCAGCCCCGACAGGGATGGCAATGGCTACACCTTC	CASSPDRDGNGYTF
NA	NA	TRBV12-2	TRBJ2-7	TGTGCAAGTCGCTACGAGGGGACAGGCGAATACGAGCAGTACTTC	CASRYEGTGEYEQYF
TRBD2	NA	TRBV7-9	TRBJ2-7	TGTGCCAGCAGCCCTGCGGGGGGGAGACCCTACGAGCAGTACTTC	CASSPAGGRPYEQYF
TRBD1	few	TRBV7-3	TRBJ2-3	TGTGCCAGCAGCTTATGGGGACAGGGGGAAGATACGCAGTATTTT	CASSLWGQGEDTQYF
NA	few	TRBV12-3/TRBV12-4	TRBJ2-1	TGTGCCAGCAGTGTCACCCCGAGGCTAAATCGGTCCGATGAGCAGTTCTTC	CASSVTPRLNRSDEQFF
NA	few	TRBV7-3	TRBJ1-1	TGTGCCAGCAGCTTAGCGGAGGGGGGCACGAATGAAGCTTTCTTT	CASSLAEGGTNEAFF
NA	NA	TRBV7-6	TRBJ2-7	TGTGCCAGCAGCCAATATGATGGGCCTTCCTACGAGCAGTACTTC	CASSQYDGPSYEQYF
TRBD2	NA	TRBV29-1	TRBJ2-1	TGCAGCGCCAAGGGACTAGCGGACTTCCCCTCCTACAATGAGCAGTTCTTC	CSAKGLADFPSYNEQFF
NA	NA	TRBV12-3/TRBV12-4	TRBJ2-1	TGTGCCAGCAGCCAAGACCAACTAGCCTCTAACTACAATGAGCAGTTCTTC	CASSQDQLASNYNEQFF
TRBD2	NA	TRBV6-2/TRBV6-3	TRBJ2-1	TGTGCCAGCAGCTGGGGACTAGCTAATGAGCAGTTCTTC	CASSWGLANEQFF
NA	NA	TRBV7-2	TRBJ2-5	TGTGCCAGCAGCCCGTGGGGAGAGACCCAGTACTTC	CASSPWGETQYF
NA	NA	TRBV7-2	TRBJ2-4	TGTGCCAGCAGCTTAGATAGGGAGCCGGGGGCCAAAAACATTCAGTACTTC	CASSLDREPGAKNIQYF
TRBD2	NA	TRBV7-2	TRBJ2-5	TGTGCCAGCAGCTCTAGCGGGGGGGCCGTAGAGACCCAGTACTTC	CASSSSGGAVETQYF
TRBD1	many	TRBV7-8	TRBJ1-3	TGTGCCAGCAGCCCCCGACAGGGGGTTACCTCTGGAAACACCATATATTTT	CASSPRQGVTSGNTIYF
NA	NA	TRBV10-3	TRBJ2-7	TGTGCCATCAGCGAAGACAGGCTGCCCTACGAGCAGTACTTC	CAISEDRLPYEQYF
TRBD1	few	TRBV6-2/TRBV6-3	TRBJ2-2	TGTGCCAGCAGTTACCTGACAGGGGCCCCGAACACCGGGGAGCTGTTTTTT	CASSYLTGAPNTGELFF
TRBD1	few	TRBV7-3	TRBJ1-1	TGTGCCAGCAGCGCCGGCCCCGGGGACAGGGGTACTGAAGCTTTCTTT	CASSAGPGDRGTEAFF
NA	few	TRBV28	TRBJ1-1	TGTGCCAGCAGGGTCACAGGGCGGGGCACTGAAGCTTTCTTT	CASRVTGRGTEAFF
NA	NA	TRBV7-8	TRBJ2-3	TGTGCCAGCAGCTTCCCGGGGGTAGCGGAGGCTCTCCTCACAGATACGCAGTATTTT	CASSFPGVAEALLTDTQYF
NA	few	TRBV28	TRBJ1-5	TGTGCCAGCAGTTTGACGGGGTTTAGCAATCAGCCCCAGCATTTT	CASSLTGFSNQPQHF
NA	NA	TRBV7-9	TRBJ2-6	TGTGCCAGCAGCTTCCGACGCACGGCGGGCTCCCATATTCCCGCCAACGTCCTGACTTTC	CASSFRRTAGSHIPANVLTF
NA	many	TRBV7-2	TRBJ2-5	TGTGCCAGCAGCTTCTATGGTAGCGGACAAGAGACCCAGTACTTC	CASSFYGSGQETQYF
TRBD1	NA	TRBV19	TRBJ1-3	TGTGCCAGTAGTATAGGAGGGGGCGCCGGAAACACCATATATTTT	CASSIGGGAGNTIYF
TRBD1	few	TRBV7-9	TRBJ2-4	TGTGCCAGCAGCTTAGGCGGACAGGGGGCTCTGGGAAACATTCAGTACTTC	CASSLGGQGALGNIQYF
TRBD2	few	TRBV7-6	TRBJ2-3	TGTGCCAGCAGCGATCGGACGGGGGGAGATACGCAGTATTTT	CASSDRTGGDTQYF
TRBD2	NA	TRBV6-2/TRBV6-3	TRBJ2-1	TGTGCCAGCAGTTACTCGAAGGTAGCGGGAGAGAGGGATGAGCAGTTCTTC	CASSYSKVAGERDEQFF
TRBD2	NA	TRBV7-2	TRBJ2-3	TGTGCCAGCAGCTTTCTCGTCCGGTTACTAGCGGAGAGCACAGATACGCAGTATTTT	CASSFLVRLLAESTDTQYF
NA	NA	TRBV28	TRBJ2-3	TGTGCCAGCAGCCTAAGCGGAGAGACAGATACGCAGTATTTT	CASSLSGETDTQYF
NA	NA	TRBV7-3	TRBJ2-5	TGTGCCAGCAGCTTAAGGCCAATACAAGAGACCCAGTACTTC	CASSLRPIQETQYF
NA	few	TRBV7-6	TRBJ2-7	TGTGCCAGCAGCTTAACAGCTAGCTCCTACGAGCAGTACTTC	CASSLTASSYEQYF
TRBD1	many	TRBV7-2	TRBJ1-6	TGTGCCAGCAGCTTGGACAGGTTCTCACCCCTCCACTTT	CASSLDRFSPLHF
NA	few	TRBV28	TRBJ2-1	TGTGCCAGCAGTTTGGGCGGACGTTCGGAGCAGTTCTTC	CASSLGGRSEQFF
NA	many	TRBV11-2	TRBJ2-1	TGTGCCAGCTCAGCTTACCCCCGGTCCATTTACAATGAGCAGTTCTTC	CASSAYPRSIYNEQFF
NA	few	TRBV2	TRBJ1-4	TGTGCCACTCGGGGGGAAAAACTGTTTTTT	CATRGEKLFF
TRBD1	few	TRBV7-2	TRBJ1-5	TGTGCCAGCAGCTTAGAACACGGGACAGGGGACTTTCTTGGCAATCAGCCCCAGCATTTT	CASSLEHGTGDFLGNQPQHF
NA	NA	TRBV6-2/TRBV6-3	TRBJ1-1	TGTGCCCGCAGTTACTCGCTCTCTGAAGCTTTCTTT	CARSYSLSEAFF
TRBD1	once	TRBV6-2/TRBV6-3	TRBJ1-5	TGTGCCAGCAGACCGGGGACAGTTCGCAATCAGCCCCAGCATTTT	CASRPGTVRNQPQHF